This T cell receptor (beta chain) appears in the sequencing data of a study of regulatory T cells in long-lasting Graves disease. General study results and limits: With 2,500 to 3,000 shared public clonotypes, persistent patients exceeded new patients, who shared about a thousand.

This clonotype was observed a few times. Antigen unknown. Trimming took off 3 bases at V and 1 base at J, with 6 bases between the two ends. This CDR3 comprises 14 residues. CDR1 and CDR2 (germline): SGHTA, FQGTGA. Documented time point: persistent/refractory GD, antithyroid drugs over 5 years with positive TRAb. The TCR library was made from RNA extracted from PBMCs. Arm-PCR of CDR3 regions and iRepertoire HTBI primers were the basis on which TCR beta libraries were built. Via MiXCR, TCRdb re-called the multiplex PCR reads, giving one row per CDR3 protein. This sample has 350,000 to 500,000 distinct CDR3 sequences; 21% occur once, and the top ten carry roughly 13%.

This sequence was found in a female donor with Graves disease. The chain uses TRBV7-3 and TRBJ2-2; D gene ambiguous. Sequencing used peripheral blood mononuclear cells (PBMCs), obtained when the disease was refractory, from a patient treated with antithyroid drugs. The DNA of the CDR3 is TGTGCCAGCAGCTTCCAGCGGAACACCGGGGAGCTGTTTTTT. It translates to CASSFQRNTGELFF. Together with reference TRBV7-3 and TRBJ2-2, the CDR3 gives the full variable domain: GAGVSQTPSNKVTEKGKYVELRCDPISGHTALYWYRQSLGQGPEFLIYFQGTGAADDSGLPNDRFFAVRPEGSVSTLKIQRTERGDSAVYLCASSFQRNTGELFFGEGSRLTVL.